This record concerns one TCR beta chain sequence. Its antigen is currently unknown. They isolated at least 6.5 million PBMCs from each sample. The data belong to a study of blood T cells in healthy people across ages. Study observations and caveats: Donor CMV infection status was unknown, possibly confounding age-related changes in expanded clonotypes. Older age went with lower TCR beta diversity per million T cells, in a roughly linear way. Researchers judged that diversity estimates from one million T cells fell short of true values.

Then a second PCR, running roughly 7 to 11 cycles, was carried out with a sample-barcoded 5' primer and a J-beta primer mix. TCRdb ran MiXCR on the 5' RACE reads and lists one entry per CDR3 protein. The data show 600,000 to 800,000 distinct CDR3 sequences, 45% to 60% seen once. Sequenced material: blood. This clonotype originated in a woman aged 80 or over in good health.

CDR3 nucleotide sequence: TGTGCCAGCAGCTTAATCGGCCGACCCGGGGAGACCCAGTACTTC. Translating gives CASSLIGRPGETQYF. The chain employs TRBV7-3 and TRBJ2-5; D remains ambiguous. CDR3 length: 15 residues. Looked up from germline, CDR1 is SGHTA and CDR2 is FQGTGA. V was shortened by 1 base and J by 5 bases, with 14 bases between the two germline ends.